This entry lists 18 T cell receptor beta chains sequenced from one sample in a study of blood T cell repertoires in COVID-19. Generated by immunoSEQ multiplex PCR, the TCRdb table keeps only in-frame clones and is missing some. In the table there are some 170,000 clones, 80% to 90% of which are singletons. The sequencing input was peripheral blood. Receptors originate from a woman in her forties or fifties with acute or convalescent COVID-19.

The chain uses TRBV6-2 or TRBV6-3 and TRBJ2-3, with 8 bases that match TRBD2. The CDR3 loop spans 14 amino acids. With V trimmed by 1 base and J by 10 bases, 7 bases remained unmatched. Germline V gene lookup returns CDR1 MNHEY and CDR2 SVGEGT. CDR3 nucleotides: TGTGCCAGCAGTTACTTCCAACCGACTAGCGCGCAGTATTTT. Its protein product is CASSYFQPTSAQYF.

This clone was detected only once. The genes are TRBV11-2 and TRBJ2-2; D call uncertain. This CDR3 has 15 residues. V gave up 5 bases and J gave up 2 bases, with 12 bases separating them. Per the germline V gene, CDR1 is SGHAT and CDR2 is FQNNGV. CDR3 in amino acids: CASSGQRINTGELFF. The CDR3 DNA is TGTGCCAGCAGCGGCCAGCGAATTAACACCGGGGAGCTGTTTTTT.

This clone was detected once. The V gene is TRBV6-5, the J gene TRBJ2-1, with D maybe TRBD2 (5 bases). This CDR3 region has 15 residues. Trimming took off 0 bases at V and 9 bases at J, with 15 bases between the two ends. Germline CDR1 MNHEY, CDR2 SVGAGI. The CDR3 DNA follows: TGTGCCAGCAGTTACTCTTCGGCCGACTACGGTGAGCAGTTCTTC. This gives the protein CASSYSSADYGEQFF.

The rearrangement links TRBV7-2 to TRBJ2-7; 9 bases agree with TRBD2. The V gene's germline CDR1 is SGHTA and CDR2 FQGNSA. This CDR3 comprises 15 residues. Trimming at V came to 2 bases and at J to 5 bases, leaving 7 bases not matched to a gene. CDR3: CASSLIAGDRNEQYF. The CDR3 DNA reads TGTGCCAGCAGCTTAATAGCGGGAGATCGCAACGAGCAGTACTTC.

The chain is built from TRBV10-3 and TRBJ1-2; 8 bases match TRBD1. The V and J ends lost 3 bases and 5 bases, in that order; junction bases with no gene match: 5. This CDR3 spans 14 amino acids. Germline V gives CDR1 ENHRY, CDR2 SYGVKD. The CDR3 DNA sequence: TGTGCCATCAGTGAACGGGGACAGGATTATGGCTACACCTTC. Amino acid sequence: CAISERGQDYGYTF.

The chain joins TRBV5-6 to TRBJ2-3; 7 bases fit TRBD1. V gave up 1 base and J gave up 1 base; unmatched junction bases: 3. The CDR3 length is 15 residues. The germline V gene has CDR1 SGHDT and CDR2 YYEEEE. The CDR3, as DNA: TGTGCCAGCAGCTTGAGTACAGGGGGCACAGATACGCAGTATTTT. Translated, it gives CASSLSTGGTDTQYF.

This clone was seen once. DNA for the CDR3: TGTGCCAGCAGTTTCTCGCCCGGGACACCCTCCTACGAGCAGTACTTC. This translates into CASSFSPGTPSYEQYF. V gene TRBV27 combines with J gene TRBJ2-7, with a weak D call TRBD1 (6 bases). Germline V CDR1 and CDR2: MNHEY, SMNVEV (reference sequence). CDR3 length: 16 amino acids. V was pared by 3 bases and J by 0 bases, with 15 bases between.

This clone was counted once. CDR3 sequence: CASSIKERRRGGPFYNEQFF. The CDR3 coding sequence is TGTGCCAGCAGCATCAAAGAAAGGCGGCGGGGAGGGCCGTTCTACAATGAGCAGTTCTTC. The gene calls are TRBV21-1 and TRBJ2-1; the listed D gene, TRBD2, was not tested against the DNA. TRBV21-1 is described as a pseudogene. The CDR3 has 20 residues.

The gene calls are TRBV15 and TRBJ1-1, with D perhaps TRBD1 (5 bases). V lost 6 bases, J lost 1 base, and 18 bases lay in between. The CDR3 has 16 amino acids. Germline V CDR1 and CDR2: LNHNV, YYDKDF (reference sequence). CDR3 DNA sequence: TGTGCCACCAGGGGGCGGGGCGGCATGACGAACACTGAAGCTTTCTTT. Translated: CATRGRGGMTNTEAFF.

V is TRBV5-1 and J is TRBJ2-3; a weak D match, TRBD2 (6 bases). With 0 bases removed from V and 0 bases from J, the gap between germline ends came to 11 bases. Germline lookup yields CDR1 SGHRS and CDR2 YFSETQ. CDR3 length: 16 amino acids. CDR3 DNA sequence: TGCGCCAGCAGCTTGGTGATTAGCGGTAGCACAGATACGCAGTATTTT. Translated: CASSLVISGSTDTQYF.

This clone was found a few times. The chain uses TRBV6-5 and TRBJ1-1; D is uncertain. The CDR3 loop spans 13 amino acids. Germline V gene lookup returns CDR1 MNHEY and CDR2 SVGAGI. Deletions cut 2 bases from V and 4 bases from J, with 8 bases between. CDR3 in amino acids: CASSYEPVTEAFF. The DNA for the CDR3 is TGTGCCAGCAGTTACGAGCCCGTCACTGAAGCTTTCTTT.

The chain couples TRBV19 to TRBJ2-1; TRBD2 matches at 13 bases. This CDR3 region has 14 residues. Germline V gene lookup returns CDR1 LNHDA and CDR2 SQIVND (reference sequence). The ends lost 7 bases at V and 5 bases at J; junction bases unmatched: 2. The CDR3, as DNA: TGTGCCAGTAAAGGACTAGCGGGGGACAATGAGCAGTTCTTC. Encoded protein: CASKGLAGDNEQFF.

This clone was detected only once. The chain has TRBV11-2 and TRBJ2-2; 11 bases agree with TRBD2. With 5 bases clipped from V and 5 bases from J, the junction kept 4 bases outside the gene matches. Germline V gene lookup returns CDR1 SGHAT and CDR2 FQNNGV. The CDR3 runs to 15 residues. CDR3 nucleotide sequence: TGTGCCAGCAGCCCCCGACTAGCGGGAACCGGGGAGCTGTTTTTT. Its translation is CASSPRLAGTGELFF.

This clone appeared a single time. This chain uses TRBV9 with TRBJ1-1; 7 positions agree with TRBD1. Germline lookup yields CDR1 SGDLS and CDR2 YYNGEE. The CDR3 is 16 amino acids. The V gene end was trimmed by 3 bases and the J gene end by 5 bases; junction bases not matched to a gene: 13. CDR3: CASSGGSDRVGTEAFF. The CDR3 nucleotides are TGTGCCAGCAGCGGGGGATCCGACAGGGTAGGGACTGAAGCTTTCTTT.

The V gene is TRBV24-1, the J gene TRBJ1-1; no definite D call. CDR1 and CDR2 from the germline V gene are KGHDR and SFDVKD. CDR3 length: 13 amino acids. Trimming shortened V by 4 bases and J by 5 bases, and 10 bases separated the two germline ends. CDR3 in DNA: TGTGCCACCAGTGACCCCTCCCTGACTGAAGCTTTCTTT. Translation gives CATSDPSLTEAFF.

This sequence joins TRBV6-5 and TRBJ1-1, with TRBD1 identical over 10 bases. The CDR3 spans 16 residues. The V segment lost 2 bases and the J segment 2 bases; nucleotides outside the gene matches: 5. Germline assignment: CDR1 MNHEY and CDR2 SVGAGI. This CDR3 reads CASSYPRTGGNTEAFF. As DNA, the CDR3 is TGTGCCAGCAGTTACCCCAGGACAGGGGGAAACACTGAAGCTTTCTTT.

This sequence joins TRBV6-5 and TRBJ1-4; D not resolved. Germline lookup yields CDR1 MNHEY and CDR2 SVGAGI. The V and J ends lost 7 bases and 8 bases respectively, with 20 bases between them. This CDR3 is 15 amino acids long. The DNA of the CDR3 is TGTGCCAGCACAATGTCCGGGAGAGCGGTGGAAAAACTGTTTTTT. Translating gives CASTMSGRAVEKLFF.

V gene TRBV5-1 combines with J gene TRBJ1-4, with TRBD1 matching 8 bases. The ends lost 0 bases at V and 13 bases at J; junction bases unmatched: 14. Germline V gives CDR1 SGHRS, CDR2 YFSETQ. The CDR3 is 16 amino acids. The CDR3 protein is CASSLGTGRVSDGLFF. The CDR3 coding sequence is TGCGCCAGCAGCTTGGGGACAGGGCGAGTTTCGGATGGACTGTTTTTT.